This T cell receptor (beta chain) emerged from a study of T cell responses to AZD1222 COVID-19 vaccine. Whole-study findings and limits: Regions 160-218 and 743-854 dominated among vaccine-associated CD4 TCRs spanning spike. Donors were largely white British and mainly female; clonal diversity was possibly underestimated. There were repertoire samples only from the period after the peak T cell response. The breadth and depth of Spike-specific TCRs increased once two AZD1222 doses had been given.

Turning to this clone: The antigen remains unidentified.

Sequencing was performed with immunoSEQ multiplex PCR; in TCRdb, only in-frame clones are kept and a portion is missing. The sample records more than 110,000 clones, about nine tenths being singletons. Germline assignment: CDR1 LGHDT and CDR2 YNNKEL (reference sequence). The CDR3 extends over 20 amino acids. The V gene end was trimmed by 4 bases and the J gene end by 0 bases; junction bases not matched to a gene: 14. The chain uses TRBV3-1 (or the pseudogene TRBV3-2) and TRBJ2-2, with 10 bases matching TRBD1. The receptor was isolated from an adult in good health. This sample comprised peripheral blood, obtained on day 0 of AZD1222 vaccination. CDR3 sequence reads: CASSLSPGTGDPTNTGELFF. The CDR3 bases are TGTGCCAGCAGCCTAAGTCCCGGGACAGGGGACCCGACGAACACCGGGGAGCTGTTTTTT.